This TCR beta chain originates from a study of post-analysis software for immune sequencing data. As for the study in general: The disease courses spanned relapsing-remitting, secondary progressive and progressive-relapsing forms of multiple sclerosis. Findings and limits, study-wide: Patients used several TRBV segments, including TRBV5-6, TRBV5-1 and TRBV20-1, more often than controls. Samples from a shared batch, those prepared together, strongly co-clustered by F measure. Patients with multiple sclerosis recorded significantly lower normalized Chao1 diversity than controls, the study found.

About this clonotype: Its antigen is as yet unknown.

This CDR3 region has 11 residues. Presence of unique molecular identifiers characterized the TCR beta cDNA libraries. The T cell input of about 0.95 to 11 million gave approximately 460,000 cDNA molecules. MiXCR, run by TCRdb on the PCR reads, gives a single entry per CDR3 protein. The table includes hundreds of thousands of distinct CDR3 sequences, roughly three fifths detected once. The origin of this receptor is a girl under 10 years old with multiple sclerosis. Source material: blood. This chain links TRBV21-1 with TRBJ1-6; the DNA was not used to check the table's D call, TRBD1. TRBV21-1 is a documented pseudogene. CDR3 DNA sequence: TGTGCCAGCAGCATGTCCTCACCCCTCCACTTT. Translation gives CASSMSSPLHF.